This T cell receptor beta chain was recovered during a study of blood T cell repertoires in COVID-19. Study-wide background: Researchers got acute and convalescent COVID-19 samples from the United States, Italy and Spain. Nucleic acid was either cDNA or gDNA, and it came from T cells, B-cell-depleted T cells, or PBMCs.

Seattle enrolled patients during active infection and tracked them longitudinally. After removal of 2 bases from V and 3 bases from J, the junction contained 8 bases not matched to a gene. The CDR3 length is 18 residues. CDR1 is SGHKS and CDR2 is YYEKEE in the germline V gene (reference sequence). This clone was seen only once. Authors' processing steps: Amplification with reference gene primers provided the estimates of nucleated cell counts. The table came from immunoSEQ multiplex PCR; TCRdb's copy has only in-frame clones and leaves some out. The V and J calls and clone size come from that table; D and trimming were worked out from the DNA. The table has 150,000 to 190,000 clones, roughly 84% seen once.

V is TRBV5-5 and J is TRBJ2-1; 13 nucleotides align to TRBD2. The source material was peripheral blood. This clonotype was sampled from a woman aged 55-75 years with COVID-19, enrolled during active disease. DNA of the CDR3: TGTGCCAGCAGCTTCGGACTAGCGGGAGCACCAAGCTACAATGAGCAGTTCTTC. Its translation is CASSFGLAGAPSYNEQFF.